The rows below give T cell receptor beta chains drawn from one sample of a study of shared clonotypes between healthy human individuals. Measured with immunoSEQ multiplex PCR; TCRdb has only the in-frame clones, and not every one. This sample has 900,000 to 1,200,000 clones, with approximately 78% found just once. The sample taken for sequencing was memory CD4+ T cells from PBMCs. These receptors came from a man between 18 and 35 years old in good health. Some clones in this sample may be carry-over from other donors' samples. The CDR3 runs from the conserved cysteine through the conserved F or W. The D gene is left open where the match is weak. Not all rows give a size; the values are once, few, many and, for expanded clones, a class.

J gene | clone size | V gene | D gene | CDR3 protein | CDR3 DNA
TRBJ2-5 | NA | TRBV9 | NA | CASSVGSTAQETQYF | TGTGCCAGCAGCGTAGGTTCGACAGCCCAAGAGACCCAGTACTTC
TRBJ2-7 | NA | TRBV11-1 | TRBD2 | CASRDPGRGSYEQYF | TGTGCCAGCAGGGACCCTGGGAGGGGCTCCTACGAGCAGTACTTC
TRBJ1-2 | many | TRBV28 | NA | CASSLSHSIYGYTF | TGTGCCAGCAGTTTATCGCACAGTATATATGGCTACACCTTC
TRBJ1-3 | NA | TRBV5-1 | NA | CASSSNRDRNTIYF | TGCGCCAGCAGCTCCAACCGGGACAGAAACACCATATATTTT
TRBJ2-1 | NA | TRBV18 | NA | CASSPLQGNNEQFF | TGTGCCAGCTCACCTCTACAGGGAAACAATGAGCAGTTCTTC
TRBJ2-5 | NA | TRBV9 | NA | CASSLGTNGETQYF | TGTGCCAGCAGCCTCGGGACAAACGGGGAGACCCAGTACTTC
TRBJ2-7 | NA | TRBV30 | TRBD2 | CASTSALAGIPSYEQYF | TGTGCCTCTACGTCAGCACTAGCGGGAATCCCCTCCTACGAGCAGTACTTC
TRBJ1-2 | NA | TRBV28 | NA | CASSLIGLNGYTF | TGTGCCAGCAGTTTAATAGGTCTCAATGGCTACACCTTC
TRBJ1-2 | NA | TRBV6-1 | NA | CASGSRVPISITF | TGTGCCAGCGGAAGCCGGGTCCCTATTTCTATCACCTTC
TRBJ2-5 | NA | TRBV30 | NA | CAWSPKETQYF | TGTGCCTGGAGCCCAAAAGAGACCCAGTACTTC
TRBJ1-4 | NA | TRBV5-4 | NA | CASSPNTGEKLFF | TGTGCCAGCAGCCCGAACACCGGAGAAAAACTGTTTTTT
TRBJ2-3 | NA | TRBV5-1 | NA | CASSSQGDTQYF | TGCGCCAGCAGCTCCCAGGGCGATACGCAGTATTTT
TRBJ1-1 | NA | TRBV6-5 | NA | CASSPFMSAEAFF | TGTGCCAGCAGTCCCTTTATGTCTGCTGAAGCTTTCTTT
TRBJ1-4 | NA | TRBV4-1 | NA | CASSQPGRHEKLFF | TGCGCCAGCAGCCAACCAGGACGGCACGAAAAACTGTTTTTT
TRBJ1-1 | NA | TRBV19 | NA | CASSRRGANTEAFF | TGTGCCAGTAGTAGACGGGGGGCTAACACTGAAGCTTTCTTT
TRBJ2-3 | NA | TRBV7-2 | NA | CASSRGLTTDTQYF | TGTGCCAGCAGCCGGGGATTAACCACAGATACGCAGTATTTT
TRBJ2-5 | NA | TRBV5-1 | NA | CASSLKEYETQYF | TGCGCCAGCAGCTTGAAGGAGTACGAGACCCAGTACTTC
TRBJ1-5 | NA | TRBV2 | TRBD1 | CASSRQGAVQPQHF | TGTGCCAGCAGTAGACAGGGGGCAGTTCAGCCCCAGCATTTT
TRBJ2-5 | NA | TRBV7-6 | TRBD1 | CASSERYTGVKTQYF | TGTGCCAGCAGCGAGAGGTATACAGGGGTGAAGACCCAGTACTTC